The 21 T cell receptor beta chains below come from one sample, sequenced in a study of blood T cell repertoires in COVID-19. The table came from immunoSEQ multiplex PCR; TCRdb's copy has only in-frame clones and leaves some out. The sample consists of roughly 180,000 clones, 65% to 85% of them appearing once. What was sequenced was PBMCs or T cells enriched from blood (not recorded which). These receptors were obtained from a woman aged 40 to 55 with acute COVID-19.

This rearrangement joins TRBV7-9 to TRBJ1-5; possible D gene TRBD1, 5 bases. The CDR3 sequence is 13 residues long. V lost 3 bases and J 5 bases, leaving 8 bases between the germline ends. Per germline, CDR1 SEHNR and CDR2 FQNEAQ (reference sequence). The CDR3 spells CASSLGGDQPQHF. CDR3 DNA: TGTGCCAGCAGCTTGGGAGGGGATCAGCCCCAGCATTTT. Full variable domain (outside the CDR3, taken from reference TRBV7-9 and TRBJ1-5): DTGVSQNPRHKITKRGQNVTFRCDPISEHNRLYWYRQTLGQGPEFLTYFQNEAQLEKSRLLSDRFSAERPKGSFSTLEIQRTEQGDSAMYLCASSLGGDQPQHFGDGTRLSIL.

The chain carries TRBV19 and TRBJ2-7; maybe TRBD2 (6 bases). Trimming removed 8 bases at V and 3 bases at J, with 20 bases between. Germline values: CDR1 LNHDA, CDR2 SQIVND (reference sequence). This CDR3 is built from 15 residues. CDR3 amino acids: CASSKKPGSGYEQYF. DNA for the CDR3: TGTGCCAGTTCTAAAAAACCCGGGAGCGGCTACGAGCAGTACTTC.

A note on this clone: Sequence at one end of the junction differs from germline and may be a read error. The rearrangement joins TRBV6-5 to TRBJ1-1; D remains unclear. The CDR3 is 15 residues long. Germline V gene data show CDR1 as MNHEY and CDR2 as SVGAGI. This CDR3 reads CASSDSRRENTEAFF. As DNA, the CDR3 is TGTGCCAGCAGTGACTCGCGGCGGGAGAACACTGAAGCTTTCTTT.

This clone was seen only once. The genes are TRBV7-2 and TRBJ1-5, with D possibly matching TRBD1 (6 bases). V lost 1 base, J lost 4 bases, and 11 bases lay in between. The CDR3 extends over 15 amino acids. CDR1 and CDR2 from the germline V gene are SGHTA and FQGNSA. The DNA of the CDR3 is TGTGCCAGCAGCTTAGAGGGCAGGGGTAATCAGCCCCAGCATTTT. As protein: CASSLEGRGNQPQHF.

This clone was picked up one time. The chain combines TRBV18 with TRBJ1-2; D might be TRBD1 (6 bases). CDR3 size: 18 residues. V was shortened by 2 bases and J by 0 bases, with 19 bases between the two germline ends. Germline V lookup: CDR1 KGHSH, CDR2 LQKENI. The CDR3 here is CASSPGGASILANYGYTF. The CDR3 DNA sequence: TGTGCCAGCTCACCAGGGGGGGCATCGATCCTTGCTAACTATGGCTACACCTTC.

The chain joins TRBV10-1 to TRBJ1-1, with a weak D call TRBD1 (5 bases). The CDR3 has 13 amino acids. The V end was cut by 3 bases, the J end by 1 base, with 6 bases between. CDR1 and CDR2 (germline): WNHNN, SYGVQD (reference sequence). CDR3 in amino acids: CASSDQGNTEAFF. In nucleotides, the CDR3 is TGCGCCAGCAGTGATCAGGGGAACACTGAAGCTTTCTTT.

V and J are TRBV15 and TRBJ2-7, with D possibly TRBD1 on 6 matching bases. Trimming shortened V by 0 bases and J by 2 bases, and 8 bases separated the two germline ends. The germline V gene encodes CDR1 LNHNV and CDR2 YYDKDF (reference sequence). The CDR3 is made up of 14 amino acids. The CDR3 region has the DNA TGTGCCACCAGCAGAGAGGCAGGGGCCTACGAGCAGTACTTC. This codes for CATSREAGAYEQYF. Full variable domain (missing parts from reference TRBV15 and TRBJ2-7): DAMVIQNPRYQVTQFGKPVTLSCSQTLNHNVMYWYQQKSSQAPKLLFHYYDKDFNNEADTPDNFQSRRPNTSFCFLDIRSPGLGDTAMYLCATSREAGAYEQYFGPGTRLTVT.

The chain is built from TRBV4-1 and TRBJ2-1; D is unresolved. The CDR3 is 15 amino acids. The germline gives CDR1 MGHRA, CDR2 YSYEKL. V gave up 2 bases and J gave up 6 bases, with 14 bases separating them. In DNA, the CDR3 is TGCGCCAGCAGCCAATTAGGCGACAAATCCAATGAGCAGTTCTTC. It is translated as CASSQLGDKSNEQFF.

The chain carries TRBV5-6 and TRBJ1-1, with 11 bases that match TRBD1. Germline loops: CDR1 SGHDT, CDR2 YYEEEE. Germline trimming cut 4 bases from V and 5 bases from J; bases unmatched to any gene: 13. CDR3 length equals 17 residues. The CDR3 DNA follows: TGTGCCAGCAGCCTATTCGGACAGGGGGCAGAGTTGACTGAAGCTTTCTTT. As protein: CASSLFGQGAELTEAFF. Full variable domain (missing parts from reference TRBV5-6 and TRBJ1-1): DAGVTQSPTHLIKTRGQQVTLRCSPKSGHDTVSWYQQALGQGPQFIFQYYEEEERQRGNFPDRFSGHQFPNYSSELNVNALLLGDSALYLCASSLFGQGAELTEAFFGQGTRLTVV.

V usage is TRBV27 and J usage is TRBJ1-2; 8 nucleotides agree with TRBD1. Germline V lookup: CDR1 MNHEY, CDR2 SMNVEV (reference sequence). V shed 5 bases, J shed 8 bases, and the junction held 10 bases outside the gene matches. The CDR3 totals 14 residues. CDR3: CASSPWTGIGGYTF. The CDR3 DNA follows: TGTGCCAGCAGTCCCTGGACAGGGATTGGCGGCTACACCTTC.

The table lists this clone with a few counts. The gene calls are TRBV15 and TRBJ2-2, with D perhaps matching TRBD2 (5 bases). The germline V and J ends were trimmed by 0 bases and 8 bases, with 10 bases remaining between them. The germline CDR1 and CDR2 sequences are LNHNV and YYDKDF (reference sequence). The CDR3 extends over 14 amino acids. The CDR3 DNA reads TGTGCCACCAGCAGAGATCAGGACTTGGGGGAGCTGTTTTTT. Translating it yields CATSRDQDLGELFF. The full variable domain, in which reference TRBV15 and TRBJ2-2 provide the parts outside the CDR3, is DAMVIQNPRYQVTQFGKPVTLSCSQTLNHNVMYWYQQKSSQAPKLLFHYYDKDFNNEADTPDNFQSRRPNTSFCFLDIRSPGLGDTAMYLCATSRDQDLGELFFGEGSRLTVL.

This rearrangement joins TRBV12-3 or TRBV12-4 to TRBJ1-1; D unclear. Trimming removed 1 base from V and 12 bases from J, with 15 bases in between. This CDR3 is built from 13 residues. The CDR3 coding sequence is TGTGCCAGCAGTTTAGAGAGGATAACGAGCCCTTTCTTT. This codes for CASSLERITSPFF.

V is TRBV6-1 and J is TRBJ2-4; D unresolved. The CDR3 is 16 residues long. CDR1 MNHNS and CDR2 SASEGT come from the germline V gene. V dropped 3 bases and J dropped 2 bases, with 14 bases sitting between them. DNA of the CDR3: TGTGCCAGCAGTGAGGTGATTATGGCCCCCAAAAACATTCAGTACTTC. Residues: CASSEVIMAPKNIQYF.

This chain uses TRBV7-2 with TRBJ2-2; TRBD2 aligns across 13 bases. The CDR3 spans 19 residues. With V trimmed by 3 bases and J by 3 bases, 10 bases remained unmatched. The V gene's germline CDR1 is SGHTA and CDR2 FQGNSA. CDR3 DNA: TGTGCCAGCAGCTTTTTTCGGACTAGCGGGAGATATGACACCGGGGAGCTGTTTTTT. Encoded protein: CASSFFRTSGRYDTGELFF. Full variable domain (missing parts from reference TRBV7-2 and TRBJ2-2): GAGVSQSPSNKVTEKGKDVELRCDPISGHTALYWYRQSLGQGLEFLIYFQGNSAPDKSGLPSDRFSAERTGGSVSTLTIQRTQQEDSAVYLCASSFFRTSGRYDTGELFFGEGSRLTVL.

The V call is TRBV5-1, the J call TRBJ2-1, with 7 nucleotides matching TRBD2. The CDR3 has 14 residues. Germline loops: CDR1 SGHRS, CDR2 YFSETQ. After removal of 6 bases from V and 9 bases from J, the junction contained 12 bases not matched to a gene. The CDR3 spells CASKESWTSGEQFF. As DNA, the CDR3 is TGCGCCAGCAAGGAAAGCTGGACTAGTGGTGAGCAGTTCTTC.

The V call is TRBV7-2, the J call TRBJ2-3; D is unclear. The CDR3 runs 14 residues. The V gene lost 4 bases and the J gene lost 0 bases, with 8 bases spanning the gap. The germline CDR1 and CDR2 sequences are SGHTA and FQGNSA. CDR3 protein: CASSYKRSTDTQYF. In DNA, the CDR3 is TGTGCCAGCAGCTACAAACGTAGCACAGATACGCAGTATTTT.

This clone has only a few counts. The rearrangement uses TRBV7-6 and TRBJ2-7; 14 bases align to TRBD2. The V gene end was trimmed by 5 bases and the J gene end by 0 bases; junction bases not matched to a gene: 0. The germline V gene encodes CDR1 SGHVS and CDR2 FNYEAQ. The CDR3 runs to 15 residues. The CDR3, as DNA: TGTGCCAGCAGCGGGACTAGCGGGAGCTCCTACGAGCAGTACTTC. The encoded protein is CASSGTSGSSYEQYF.

The chain employs TRBV7-9 and TRBJ2-1; weak D call: TRBD2 (5 bases). The CDR3 is 9 residues long. Germline CDR1 reads SEHNR; CDR2 reads FQNEAQ (reference sequence). V lost 8 bases to trimming and J lost 13 bases, with 9 bases between them. CDR3 DNA sequence: TGTGCCAGCGGACTTTCTCAGTTCTTC. Translated: CASGLSQFF.

The genes are TRBV4-1 and TRBJ2-7; 11 nucleotides align to TRBD2. V shed 3 bases and J 4 bases; nucleotides not matched to a gene: 5. Germline V gene sequence: CDR1 MGHRA, CDR2 YSYEKL. This CDR3 comprises 15 residues. CDR3 loop: CASSHSLAGGYEQYV. The CDR3 nucleotides read TGCGCCAGCAGCCACAGTCTAGCGGGAGGATACGAGCAGTACGTC.

This clone was counted ten times or more. The CDR3 is CASSELADKNTEAFF. Here the CDR3 DNA reads TGTGCCAGCAGTGAATTGGCAGATAAGAACACTGAAGCTTTCTTT. The rearrangement uses TRBV25-1 and TRBJ1-1; D is unclear. This CDR3 is 15 amino acids long. CDR1 is MGHDK and CDR2 is SYGVNS in the germline V gene. The V end lost 1 base, the J end lost 1 base, and 10 bases lay between the germline ends.

V gene TRBV4-1 combines with J gene TRBJ2-5; 11 nucleotides align to TRBD2. This CDR3 contains 17 residues. The junction had 8 bases not matched to a gene; V was cut back by 2 bases and J by 3 bases. CDR1 is MGHRA, CDR2 YSYEKL, per germline. The CDR3 DNA is TGCGCCAGCAGCCAACACAACACTAGCGGGAGTGAAGAGACCCAGTACTTC. Amino acids: CASSQHNTSGSEETQYF.